A single sample gave rise to the 23 T cell receptor beta chains below, sequenced in a study of blood T cell repertoires in COVID-19. Produced via immunoSEQ multiplex PCR; TCRdb's table is partial and in-frame only. The sample consists of fewer than 350,000 clones, less than 85% of them appearing once. Input material: PBMCs or T cells enriched from blood (not recorded which). These receptors were collected from a woman aged 25 to 39 who had been exposed to COVID-19.

CDR3 DNA sequence: TGTGCCAGCAGTTTGAGGGCAGGGGGGAGAGTTGGCTACACCTTC. Its protein is CASSLRAGGRVGYTF. V usage is TRBV27 and J usage is TRBJ1-2, with TRBD1 matching 7 bases. Unmatched junction bases numbered 11, after V lost 3 bases and J lost 7 bases. The CDR3 spans 15 residues. CDR1 is MNHEY, CDR2 SMNVEV, per germline (reference sequence).

This chain uses TRBV2 with TRBJ2-2, with 9 bases identical to TRBD2. The germline V gene encodes CDR1 SNHLY and CDR2 FYNNEI. Germline trimming cut 4 bases from V and 7 bases from J; bases unmatched to any gene: 7. This CDR3 region has 15 residues. The CDR3 sequence: CASSGVAGVSGELFF. The CDR3 region has the DNA TGTGCCAGCAGTGGTGTAGCGGGAGTTAGCGGGGAGCTGTTTTTT.

Concerning this clone: Other DNA sequences in the same sample also yield this CDR3. This chain joins TRBV19 and TRBJ2-5, with D possibly being TRBD1 (6 bases). V lost 6 bases to trimming and J lost 0 bases, with 11 bases between them. Germline loops: CDR1 LNHDA, CDR2 SQIVND (reference sequence). The length of the CDR3 is 14 residues. This chain's CDR3 is CASSRDTYQETQYF. The CDR3 nucleotides read TGTGCCAGTAGCCGGGACACATACCAAGAGACCCAGTACTTC.

The CDR3 nucleotides read TGTGCCAGCTCACAAACAGGGGGCTCTGAAGCTTTCTTT. It yields the protein CASSQTGGSEAFF. The chain links TRBV18 to TRBJ1-1; the match to TRBD1 covers 9 bases. The CDR3 contains 13 residues. J gave up 6 bases and V 4 bases, and 3 bases lay outside the gene matches. Germline V gene data show CDR1 as KGHSH and CDR2 as LQKENI.

The chain couples TRBV19 to TRBJ1-5; maybe TRBD1 (6 bases). The germline gives CDR1 LNHDA, CDR2 SQIVND (reference sequence). Trimming shortened V by 10 bases and J by 0 bases, and 16 bases separated the two germline ends. There are 15 residues in the CDR3. This chain's CDR3 is CATLRDTNSNQPQHF. CDR3 nucleotide sequence: TGTGCCACCCTCCGGGACACAAATAGCAATCAGCCCCAGCATTTT.

J is TRBJ1-2 and V is TRBV6-1; the D gene is possibly TRBD1 (6 bases). There are 18 residues in the CDR3. Deletions cut 2 bases from V and 6 bases from J, with 25 bases between. The germline CDR1 and CDR2 sequences are MNHNS and SASEGT. The CDR3 spells CASSETLFFSGTRNGYTF. As DNA, the CDR3 is TGTGCCAGCAGTGAAACCCTCTTTTTTTCCGGGACAAGGAATGGCTACACCTTC.

This chain links TRBV7-3 with TRBJ1-3, with a tentative D call TRBD1 (6 bases). Germline V lookup: CDR1 SGHTA, CDR2 FQGTGA. The CDR3 is 15 residues long. V was trimmed by 5 bases and J by 4 bases, leaving 15 bases between them. CDR3 sequence: CASSPRGSEGNTIYF. The CDR3 bases are TGTGCCAGCAGCCCCAGGGGCTCGGAGGGAAACACCATATATTTT.

The V call is TRBV10-2, the J call TRBJ2-1; D might be TRBD1 (6 bases). The CDR3 extends over 13 amino acids. Trimming left V 6 bases short and J 7 bases short, with 13 bases between. Germline assignment: CDR1 WSHSY and CDR2 SAAADI. CDR3 sequence: CASRLNRENEQFF. The DNA of the CDR3 is TGCGCCAGCAGACTTAACAGGGAAAATGAGCAGTTCTTC.

V gene TRBV6-1 combines with J gene TRBJ2-7, with 7 bases identical to TRBD2. The CDR3 covers 14 residues. CDR1 MNHNS and CDR2 SASEGT come from the germline V gene. The ends lost 1 base at V and 6 bases at J; junction bases unmatched: 6. CDR3 residues: CASSEGYAGVEQYF. The CDR3, as DNA: TGTGCCAGCAGTGAAGGGTACGCGGGGGTCGAGCAGTACTTC.

This clone was counted once. The chain links TRBV9 to TRBJ1-6; 9 bases fit TRBD1. This CDR3 spans 15 amino acids. J was trimmed by 8 bases and V by 3 bases; bases with no gene match: 6. CDR1 is SGDLS and CDR2 is YYNGEE in the germline V gene. In DNA form, the CDR3 reads TGTGCCAGCAGCGGCTCCGGGACAGGGTATTCACCCCTCCACTTT. Amino acids: CASSGSGTGYSPLHF. Complete variable domain (other parts from reference TRBV9 and TRBJ1-6): DSGVTQTPKHLITATGQRVTLRCSPRSGDLSVYWYQQSLDQGLQFLIQYYNGEERAKGNILERFSAQQFPDLHSELNLSSLELGDSALYFCASSGSGTGYSPLHFGNGTRLTVT.

The chain links TRBV28 to TRBJ2-3; TRBD2 matches at 7 bases. The CDR3 is 14 residues long. V lost 8 bases and J lost 0; bases outside the gene matches: 5. Germline CDR1 MDHEN, CDR2 SYDVKM. The CDR3 reads CASSGLGSTDTQYF. CDR3 nucleotide sequence: TGTGCCAGCTCAGGACTAGGTAGCACAGATACGCAGTATTTT.

J is TRBJ2-1 and V is TRBV9, with D unclear. CDR1 is SGDLS and CDR2 is YYNGEE in the germline V gene. The V end was cut by 0 bases, the J end by 2 bases, with 9 bases between. The CDR3 is made up of 15 amino acids. The CDR3 nucleotides are TGTGCCAGCAGCGTAGCAGCGTTTACCTACAATGAGCAGTTCTTC. Residues: CASSVAAFTYNEQFF.

The chain uses TRBV9 and TRBJ1-6; D is possibly TRBD1 (5 bases). This CDR3 contains 14 residues. Germline lookup yields CDR1 SGDLS and CDR2 YYNGEE. Between the trimmed V and J ends, which lost 3 bases and 10 bases, there was a span of 14 bases. The DNA for the CDR3 is TGTGCCAGCAGCGGACCAGGGTCTGGGTCACCCCTCCACTTT. As protein: CASSGPGSGSPLHF. The full variable domain, completed using reference TRBV9 and TRBJ1-6, is DSGVTQTPKHLITATGQRVTLRCSPRSGDLSVYWYQQSLDQGLQFLIQYYNGEERAKGNILERFSAQQFPDLHSELNLSSLELGDSALYFCASSGPGSGSPLHFGNGTRLTVT.

This clone was seen many times. The chain carries TRBV9 and TRBJ2-2, with 11 bases aligning to TRBD1. V was pared by 0 bases and J by 5 bases, with 6 bases of the junction left unmatched. Germline V gene lookup returns CDR1 SGDLS and CDR2 YYNGEE. This CDR3 has 17 residues. CDR3 bases: TGTGCCAGCAGCGTAGTAGGACAGGGGGCTGGAACCGGGGAGCTGTTTTTT. This encodes CASSVVGQGAGTGELFF.

The gene calls are TRBV11-2 and TRBJ2-2, with D possibly matching TRBD2 (5 bases). This CDR3 contains 15 residues. With 1 base removed from V and 1 base from J, the gap between germline ends came to 7 bases. Germline CDR1 reads SGHAT; CDR2 reads FQNNGV. In DNA, the CDR3 is TGTGCCAGCAGCTTAGGCGGGTTGAACACCGGGGAGCTGTTTTTT. Amino acids: CASSLGGLNTGELFF. The full variable domain, with the rest looked up from reference TRBV11-2 and TRBJ2-2, is EAGVAQSPRYKIIEKRQSVAFWCNPISGHATLYWYQQILGQGPKLLIQFQNNGVVDDSQLPKDRFSAERLKGVDSTLKIQPAKLEDSAVYLCASSLGGLNTGELFFGEGSRLTVL.

CDR3 protein: CAWSPAGFTNEQYF. The CDR3 region has the DNA TGTGCCTGGAGTCCCGCAGGTTTTACGAACGAGCAGTACTTC. This rearrangement joins TRBV30 to TRBJ2-7; D is ambiguous. The CDR3 covers 14 residues. Germline assignment: CDR1 GTSNPN and CDR2 SVGIG (reference sequence). V lost 2 bases to trimming and J lost 5 bases, with 16 bases between them.

V gene TRBV10-3 combines with J gene TRBJ2-1, with D possibly being TRBD2 (5 bases). CDR1 ENHRY and CDR2 SYGVKD come from the germline V gene. This CDR3 region has 19 residues. Trimming took off 3 bases at V and 0 bases at J, with 21 bases between the two ends. The CDR3 loop reads CAISDPTGFRNLSYNEQFF. CDR3 DNA: TGTGCCATCAGTGACCCGACGGGATTTCGAAACCTCTCCTACAATGAGCAGTTCTTC.

This chain links TRBV4-1 with TRBJ2-7; 8 bases line up with TRBD2. CDR3 size: 14 residues. Germline assignment: CDR1 MGHRA and CDR2 YSYEKL. The trim removed 3 bases at V and 2 bases at J, leaving 3 bases unmatched. The CDR3: CASSQPGLAYEQYF. The CDR3 nucleotides read TGCGCCAGCAGCCAGCCGGGACTAGCCTACGAGCAGTACTTC.

The V and J genes are TRBV5-1 and TRBJ1-1; a possible D gene is TRBD1 (6 bases). The CDR3 totals 15 residues. Germline V lookup: CDR1 SGHRS, CDR2 YFSETQ. With 1 base removed from V and 7 bases from J, the gap between germline ends came to 17 bases. The CDR3 sequence: CASSLNQQGSDEAFF. The CDR3 DNA sequence: TGCGCCAGCAGCTTGAACCAACAGGGATCAGATGAAGCTTTCTTT.

This sequence joins TRBV24-1 and TRBJ2-7, with TRBD1 identical over 10 bases. Germline CDR1 reads KGHDR; CDR2 reads SFDVKD. Trimming removed 4 bases from V and 4 bases from J; junction bases left unmatched: 6. The CDR3 runs 15 residues. The DNA of the CDR3 is TGTGCCACCAGTGACTCGACAGGGGGCTTATACGAGCAGTACTTC. This encodes CATSDSTGGLYEQYF.

The J gene is TRBJ2-1, the V gene TRBV2, with D unclear. The ends were cut back, 6 bases at V and 10 bases at J, with 10 bases in the middle. CDR3 size: 11 residues. Germline loops: CDR1 SNHLY, CDR2 FYNNEI. The CDR3 DNA sequence: TGTGCCAGCAGCGCCCCCAGGGAGCAGTTCTTC. Encoded protein: CASSAPREQFF. The full variable domain, in which reference TRBV2 and TRBJ2-1 provide the parts outside the CDR3, is EPEVTQTPSHQVTQMGQEVILRCVPISNHLYFYWYRQILGQKVEFLVSFYNNEISEKSEIFDDQFSVERPDGSNFTLKIRSTKLEDSAMYFCASSAPREQFFGPGTRLTVL.

This chain links TRBV15 with TRBJ2-4; a weak D match, TRBD1 (6 bases). The CDR3 covers 16 residues. Germline CDR1 and CDR2: LNHNV and YYDKDF (reference sequence). The V gene lost 1 base and the J gene lost 4 bases, with 14 bases spanning the gap. Here the CDR3 reads CATSRAPDRYKNIQYF. The CDR3 DNA is TGTGCCACCAGCAGAGCCCCGGACAGATATAAAAACATTCAGTACTTC.

J is TRBJ2-3 and V is TRBV5-1; D not certain. This CDR3 region has 12 residues. Trimming pared 7 bases from V and 2 bases from J, leaving 8 bases between. Germline loops: CDR1 SGHRS, CDR2 YFSETQ. The CDR3, as DNA: TGCGCCAGCGGGCCCAACACAGATACGCAGTATTTT. Protein: CASGPNTDTQYF.